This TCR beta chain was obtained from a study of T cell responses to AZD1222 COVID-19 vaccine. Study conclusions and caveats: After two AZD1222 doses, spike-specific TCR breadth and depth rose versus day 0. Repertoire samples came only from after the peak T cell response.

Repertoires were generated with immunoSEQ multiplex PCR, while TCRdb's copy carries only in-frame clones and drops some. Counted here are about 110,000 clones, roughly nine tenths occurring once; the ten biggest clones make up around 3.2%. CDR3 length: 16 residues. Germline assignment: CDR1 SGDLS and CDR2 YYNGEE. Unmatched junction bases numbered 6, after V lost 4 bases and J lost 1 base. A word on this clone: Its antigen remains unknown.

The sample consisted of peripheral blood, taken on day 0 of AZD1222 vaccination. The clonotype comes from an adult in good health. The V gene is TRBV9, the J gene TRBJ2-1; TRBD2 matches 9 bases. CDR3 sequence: CASSPVAGGSYNEQFF. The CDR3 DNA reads TGTGCCAGCAGCCCCGTTGCGGGAGGGTCCTACAATGAGCAGTTCTTC.